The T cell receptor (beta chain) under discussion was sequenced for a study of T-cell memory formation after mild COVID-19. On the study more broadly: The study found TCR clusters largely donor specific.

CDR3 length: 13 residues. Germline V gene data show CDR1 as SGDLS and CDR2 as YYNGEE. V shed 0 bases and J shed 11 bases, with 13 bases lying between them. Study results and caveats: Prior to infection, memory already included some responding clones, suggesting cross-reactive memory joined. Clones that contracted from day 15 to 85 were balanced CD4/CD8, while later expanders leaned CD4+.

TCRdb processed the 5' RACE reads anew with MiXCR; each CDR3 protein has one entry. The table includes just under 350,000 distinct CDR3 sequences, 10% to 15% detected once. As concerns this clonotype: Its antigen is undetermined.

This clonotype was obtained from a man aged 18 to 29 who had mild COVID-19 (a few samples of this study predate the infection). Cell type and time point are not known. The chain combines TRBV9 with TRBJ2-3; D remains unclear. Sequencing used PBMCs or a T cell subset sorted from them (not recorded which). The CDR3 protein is CASSVGVSLKQYF. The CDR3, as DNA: TGTGCCAGCAGCGTAGGGGTGTCCCTGAAGCAGTATTTT.